Below are 27 T cell receptor beta chains sequenced from a single sample in a study of regulatory T cells in long-lasting Graves disease. Described time point: newly diagnosed GD, antithyroid drugs for less than 3 months. From RNA extracted from PBMCs, the TCR library was made. Library construction for TCR beta used iRepertoire HTBI primers and Arm-PCR of CDR3 regions. Each CDR3 protein gets one entry after TCRdb re-called the multiplex PCR reads with MiXCR. The table has a few hundred thousand distinct CDR3 sequences, 15% to 20% seen once. These data also formed part of another study, on T cells in Graves' hyperthyroidism and ophthalmopathy.

Sequences were derived from peripheral blood mononuclear cells (PBMCs), sampled at new diagnosis, from a patient treated with antithyroid drugs. The receptors stem from a woman in her thirties with Graves disease.

The chain joins TRBV20-1 to TRBJ2-5, with no clear D. Per the germline V gene, CDR1 is DFQATT and CDR2 is SNEGSKA (reference sequence). V lost 3 bases and J 3 bases, leaving 5 bases between the germline ends. The CDR3 runs 11 residues. The CDR3 coding sequence is TGCAGTGCTAGTCCAGAAGAGACCCAGTACTTC. Translating gives CSASPEETQYF.

This clonotype was counted many times. The chain combines TRBV3-1 with TRBJ1-5; D not certain. CDR1 and CDR2 (germline): LGHDT, YNNKEL (reference sequence). The ends were cut back, 3 bases at V and 4 bases at J, with 10 bases in the middle. This CDR3 region has 14 residues. The CDR3 here is CASSQNPGNQPQHF. The CDR3 bases are TGTGCCAGCAGCCAGAACCCGGGAAATCAGCCCCAGCATTTT.

This clonotype has at least ten counts. Relative to the germline gene, one junction end is altered; a read error may explain this. V and J are TRBV2 and TRBJ2-3; weak D call: TRBD1 (7 bases). The CDR3 sequence is 9 residues long. In germline, CDR1 is SNHLY, CDR2 FYNNEI. CDR3 in DNA: TGTGCCAGCAGCGCGGGACAGCCCTTT. This gives the protein CASSAGQPF.

This clonotype was detected only once. Since no conserved phenylalanine or tryptophan closes the CDR3, a read error is the likely cause. The chain has TRBV3-1 and TRBJ1-2; 7 bases map to TRBD1. Germline CDR1 reads LGHDT; CDR2 reads YNNKEL (reference sequence). The V segment lost 5 bases and the J segment 5 bases; nucleotides outside the gene matches: 8. CDR3 length: 14 residues. The DNA for the CDR3 is TGTGCCAGCAGCTACGGACAGGAATCTTATGGCTACACCTTA. Amino acid sequence: CASSYGQESYGYTL.

There are a few counts of this clonotype. The chain links TRBV6-2 or TRBV6-3 to TRBJ2-7; a possible D gene is TRBD1 (6 bases). Germline V gene lookup returns CDR1 MNHEY and CDR2 SVGEGT. The CDR3 contains 14 residues. V lost 5 bases, J lost 1 base, and 12 bases lay in between. CDR3 protein: CASSHRDNSYEQYF. DNA of the CDR3: TGTGCCAGCAGTCACCGGGACAATTCCTACGAGCAGTACTTC.

This clonotype was observed many times. The chain couples TRBV2 to TRBJ2-7; D call uncertain. There are 11 residues in the CDR3. Trimming took off 7 bases at V and 5 bases at J, with 9 bases between the two ends. The germline gives CDR1 SNHLY, CDR2 FYNNEI. CDR3 DNA: TGTGCCAGCATCTCCAGGAACGAGCAGTACTTC. This translates into CASISRNEQYF.

V usage is TRBV20-1 and J usage is TRBJ2-1, with TRBD2 matching 9 bases. Losses at the gene ends were 4 bases for V and 9 bases for J; bases not matched to a gene: 10. The CDR3 extends over 14 amino acids. Germline V CDR1 and CDR2: DFQATT, SNEGSKA (reference sequence). The CDR3 DNA sequence: TGCAGTGCTAAGTTGGCGGGGGGGCTTGGTGAGCAGTTCTTC. This gives the protein CSAKLAGGLGEQFF.

This clonotype has ten or more counts. CDR3 nucleotide sequence: TGTGCCAGCTCACTTGGGGGACCGGGGTTGACTGAAGCTTTCTTT. Translation gives CASSLGGPGLTEAFF. This chain joins TRBV18 and TRBJ1-1; tentative D call: TRBD1 (5 bases). V dropped 4 bases and J dropped 5 bases, with 17 bases sitting between them. The V gene's germline CDR1 is KGHSH and CDR2 LQKENI. The CDR3 runs to 15 residues.

This clonotype was counted at least ten times. This chain connects TRBV4-1 to TRBJ1-2; 7 nucleotides match TRBD1. This CDR3 has 15 residues. With V trimmed by 4 bases and J by 5 bases, 10 bases remained unmatched. The germline CDR1 and CDR2 sequences are MGHRA and YSYEKL. In DNA, the CDR3 is TGCGCCAGCAGCCCGCAACAGGGGTCGGGTTATGGCTACACCTTC. Residues: CASSPQQGSGYGYTF.

V usage is TRBV19 and J usage is TRBJ1-2; D may be TRBD1 (5 bases). The CDR3 loop spans 13 amino acids. Germline assignment: CDR1 LNHDA and CDR2 SQIVND (reference sequence). The V end was cut by 5 bases, the J end by 8 bases, with 15 bases between. CDR3 DNA: TGTGCCAGTAGTTACCTCACAGGAGAAGGCTACACCTTC. Translating gives CASSYLTGEGYTF.

This clonotype came up many times. The V and J genes are TRBV4-1 and TRBJ2-2; D uncertain. The V end lost 4 bases, the J end lost 1 base, and 7 bases lay between the germline ends. CDR1 and CDR2 (germline): MGHRA, YSYEKL. This CDR3 has 14 residues. CDR3 DNA sequence: TGCGCCAGCAGCCTGCAGCTGAACACCGGGGAGCTGTTTTTT. The encoded protein is CASSLQLNTGELFF.

This clonotype was recorded many times. The rearrangement links TRBV7-9 to TRBJ2-1; 11 bases fit TRBD2. From germline, CDR1 is SEHNR and CDR2 FQNEAQ (reference sequence). This CDR3 region has 17 residues. Germline trimming cut 6 bases from V and 7 bases from J; bases unmatched to any gene: 14. The DNA of the CDR3 is TGTGCCAGCAGTGCGGGGCTAGCGGGGGGCCTCCTTAATGAGCAGTTCTTC. Translating gives CASSAGLAGGLLNEQFF.

The sample holds many counts of this clonotype. The V gene is TRBV15, the J gene TRBJ1-4, with D hard to call. V was trimmed by 0 bases and J by 6 bases, leaving 14 bases between them. CDR3 size: 16 residues. The germline gives CDR1 LNHNV, CDR2 YYDKDF (reference sequence). The CDR3 loop reads CATSRDARSADEKLFF. CDR3 bases: TGTGCCACCAGCAGAGATGCGCGCAGTGCCGATGAAAAACTGTTTTTT.

In regard to this clonotype: Given a far larger clone just one base away, this is likely a sequencing read error. The chain joins TRBV3-1 to TRBJ1-1; 9 positions match TRBD1. Per germline, CDR1 LGHDT and CDR2 YNNKEL (reference sequence). The CDR3 contains 16 residues. CDR3 in amino acids: CAGSPRWTGVDTEAFF. CDR3 sequence (DNA): TGTGCCGGCAGCCCACGTTGGACAGGGGTTGACACTGAAGCTTTCTTT. The variable domain in full, with the rest retrieved from reference TRBV3-1 and TRBJ1-1, is DTAVSQTPKYLVTQMGNDKSIKCEQNLGHDTMYWYKQDSKKFLKIMFSYNNKELIINETVPNRFSPKSPDKAHLNLHINSLELGDSAVYFCAGSPRWTGVDTEAFFGQGTRLTVV.

In its sample, this clonotype was seen many times. The rearrangement joins TRBV13 to TRBJ2-5; 12 nucleotides align to TRBD2. The CDR3 runs to 15 residues. CDR1 PRHDT and CDR2 FYEKMQ come from the germline V gene (reference sequence). V lost 6 bases and J lost 3; bases outside the gene matches: 5. CDR3 DNA sequence: TGTGCCAGCAGTTCAGGACTAGCGGGGAAAGAGACCCAGTACTTC. This codes for CASSSGLAGKETQYF. Drawing the rest from reference TRBV13 and TRBJ2-5, the complete variable domain is AAGVIQSPRHLIKEKRETATLKCYPIPRHDTVYWYQQGPGQDPQFLISFYEKMQSDKGSIPDRFSAQQFSDYHSELNMSSLELGDSALYFCASSSGLAGKETQYFGPGTRLLVL.

There are many counts of this clonotype. The V gene is TRBV3-1, the J gene TRBJ2-7; D is undetermined. The V gene lost 1 base and the J gene lost 5 bases, with 12 bases spanning the gap. Germline CDR1 reads LGHDT; CDR2 reads YNNKEL (reference sequence). This CDR3 contains 14 residues. The DNA for the CDR3 is TGTGCCAGCAGCCAAGCGGGTGGTTGGGACGAGCAGTACTTC. As protein: CASSQAGGWDEQYF.

This chain connects TRBV10-2 to TRBJ2-1, with TRBD2 as a possible D gene (7 bases). The length of the CDR3 is 16 residues. V lost 0 bases and J lost 6, with 15 bases in between. CDR1 is WSHSY and CDR2 is SAAADI in the germline V gene. CDR3 in amino acids: CASSESLGGGRNEQFF. The CDR3 DNA sequence: TGCGCCAGCAGTGAGTCGCTGGGGGGGGGCCGCAATGAGCAGTTCTTC.

The chain joins TRBV20-1 to TRBJ2-3; 15 bases match TRBD2. From germline, CDR1 is DFQATT and CDR2 SNEGSKA (reference sequence). J gave up 0 bases and V 1 base, and 8 bases lay outside the gene matches. The CDR3 totals 19 residues. The DNA for the CDR3 is TGCAGTGCTAGAGTCCCACCCGGGACTAGCGGGGGGAGCACAGATACGCAGTATTTT. Translated, it gives CSARVPPGTSGGSTDTQYF.

This clonotype was recorded at least ten times. This sequence joins TRBV9 and TRBJ2-3; 7 nucleotides agree with TRBD1. CDR1 SGDLS and CDR2 YYNGEE come from the germline V gene. This CDR3 comprises 17 residues. With 3 bases clipped from V and 2 bases from J, the junction kept 12 bases outside the gene matches. CDR3 sequence: CASSGPVGQGVTDTQYF. In nucleotides, the CDR3 is TGTGCCAGCAGCGGTCCGGTTGGGCAGGGGGTCACAGATACGCAGTATTTT.

This clonotype was detected ten times or more. The chain employs TRBV7-9 and TRBJ2-7; D is perhaps TRBD1 or TRBD2 (5 bases each). The CDR3 covers 14 residues. Germline values: CDR1 SEHNR, CDR2 FQNEAQ (reference sequence). V was cut by 4 bases and J by 4 bases, with 14 bases left in between. Here the CDR3 DNA reads TGTGCCAGCAGCTCCGTGGGACCAGCATACGAGCAGTACTTC. This sequence encodes CASSSVGPAYEQYF.

In its sample, this clonotype was seen many times. The V and J genes are TRBV20-1 and TRBJ2-5; 12 positions match TRBD2. Trimming removed 2 bases from V and 4 bases from J; junction bases left unmatched: 2. The V gene's germline CDR1 is DFQATT and CDR2 SNEGSKA (reference sequence). The CDR3 spans 14 residues. The CDR3: CSARQLAGGETQYF. The CDR3 DNA follows: TGCAGTGCTAGACAACTAGCGGGGGGAGAGACCCAGTACTTC.

In the case of this clonotype: A far larger clone differs by one base, so this is likely a read error. Since the CDR3 does not end with the conserved phenylalanine or tryptophan, this likely comes from a read error. The chain employs TRBV7-3 and TRBJ1-1; D is ambiguous. Per germline, CDR1 SGHTA and CDR2 FQGTGA. The CDR3 is 14 amino acids. V was shortened by 0 bases and J by 1 base, with 6 bases between the two germline ends. Here the CDR3 reads CASSLTLSNTEAFL. The CDR3 DNA reads as TGTGCCAGCAGCTTAACCCTTTCGAACACTGAAGCTTTCTTA.

In its sample, this clonotype was seen many times. This rearrangement joins TRBV5-1 to TRBJ1-5, with unresolved D. Between the trimmed V and J ends, which lost 1 base and 5 bases, there was a span of 7 bases. The CDR3 is 13 residues long. CDR1 SGHRS and CDR2 YFSETQ come from the germline V gene. CDR3 region: CASSLSHDQPQHF. The CDR3 DNA sequence: TGCGCCAGCAGCTTGAGCCATGATCAGCCCCAGCATTTT.

In its sample, this clonotype was seen many times. The chain carries TRBV6-2 or TRBV6-3 and TRBJ1-5; D gene unclear. Per germline, CDR1 MNHEY and CDR2 SVGEGT. This CDR3 has 13 residues. The ends were cut back, 5 bases at V and 3 bases at J, with 8 bases in the middle. The CDR3 here is CASSRSSNQPQHF. DNA for the CDR3: TGTGCCAGCAGTCGATCCTCCAATCAGCCCCAGCATTTT.

There are many counts of this clonotype. The chain combines TRBV2 with TRBJ2-3; D perhaps matches TRBD1 (7 bases). The CDR3 has 17 amino acids. V lost 11 bases to trimming and J lost 0 bases, with 24 bases between them. Germline CDR1 and CDR2: SNHLY and FYNNEI. The CDR3 nucleotides read TGTGCCGGCGACGCCAGACTAGGGACAGAGAGCACAGATACGCAGTATTTT. Protein sequence: CAGDARLGTESTDTQYF.

The rearrangement uses TRBV7-9 and TRBJ1-2, with TRBD1 as a possible D gene (6 bases). The germline V gene has CDR1 SEHNR and CDR2 FQNEAQ (reference sequence). This CDR3 contains 13 residues. Trimming shortened V by 11 bases and J by 1 base, and 14 bases separated the two germline ends. The chain's CDR3 is CAGGPIFNYGYTF. CDR3 nucleotides: TGTGCCGGGGGGCCGATCTTTAACTATGGCTACACCTTC.

In its sample, this clonotype was seen many times. This chain uses TRBV7-2 with TRBJ2-3; tentatively, D is TRBD1 or TRBD2 (5 bases each). CDR3 length equals 14 residues. The V end lost 7 bases, the J end lost 5 bases, and 16 bases lay between the germline ends. Germline assignment: CDR1 SGHTA and CDR2 FQGNSA. The CDR3 reads CASITGPQGDTQYF. CDR3 DNA: TGTGCCAGCATCACGGGACCGCAAGGAGATACGCAGTATTTT. Complete variable domain (other parts from reference TRBV7-2 and TRBJ2-3): GAGVSQSPSNKVTEKGKDVELRCDPISGHTALYWYRQSLGQGLEFLIYFQGNSAPDKSGLPSDRFSAERTGGSVSTLTIQRTQQEDSAVYLCASITGPQGDTQYFGPGTRLTVL.